This TCR beta chain was recorded in a study of PD-1 blockade in classical Hodgkin lymphoma. Study-level points and caveats: Baseline TCR diversity was reportedly lower in newly diagnosed patients than healthy donors.

Using immunoSEQ multiplex PCR, the repertoire was profiled, and TCRdb retains in-frame clones only, with some absent. The data contain over 2,500 clones, about two thirds of them singletons. Only a few counts were recorded for this clone. What it binds is unknown. Relapses following autologous stem cell transplantation were seen in all patients, with brentuximab vedotin exposure varying. Magnetic depletion of non-target cells from thawed PBMCs yielded purified CD8+ T cells. Per germline, CDR1 MNHEY and CDR2 SVGAGI. This CDR3 spans 14 amino acids. The V gene lost 2 bases and the J gene lost 3 bases, with 10 bases spanning the gap.

The TCR sequence derives from a human donor with classical Hodgkin lymphoma. The chain is built from TRBV6-5 and TRBJ1-1; D not certain. Specimen: CD8+ T cells from blood, collected at baseline. The CDR3 region is CASSYSTEYTEAFF. CDR3 nucleotide sequence: TGTGCCAGCAGTTACAGTACAGAATACACTGAAGCTTTCTTT.